This T cell receptor beta chain was identified in a study of lymphopenia after photon versus proton radiotherapy. Study observations and caveats: Authors raise, but do not show, better survival with proton therapy. Photon-treated patients lost naive T cells and TCR diversity; proton-treated stayed stable. After lymphocyte nadir, photon-treated repertoires showed oligoclonal expansion, especially CD8+ Temra.

The CDR3 contains 14 residues. CDR1 is SGHRS, CDR2 YFSETQ, per germline. The V end was cut by 0 bases, the J end by 5 bases, with 9 bases between. This clone showed up just once. The antigen remains unidentified. In the same sample, other DNA sequences code for this CDR3. The method was immunoSEQ multiplex PCR; TCRdb's version includes in-frame clones alone and lacks a portion of them. This table has roughly 30,000 clones, roughly 90% appearing once. This sample comprised peripheral blood, obtained from a patient treated with photon-based radiotherapy. The chain has TRBV5-1 and TRBJ1-5; TRBD1 is a possible D gene (6 bases). This TCR was sampled from a woman aged 45-65 years with pancreatic cancer. The CDR3 sequence: CASSLGGLDQPQHF. CDR3 sequence (DNA): TGCGCCAGCAGCTTGGGGGGGCTCGATCAGCCCCAGCATTTT.